Following are 9 T cell receptor beta chains from one sample sequenced in a study of cytotoxic CD8 clonotypes in ibrutinib-treated CLL. Data came from immunoSEQ multiplex PCR; TCRdb stores just in-frame clones and leaves some out. The sample records around 310,000 clones, 80% being singletons. The specimen comprised PBMCs, sampled before ibrutinib treatment. All receptors derive from a human donor with chronic lymphocytic leukemia.

The rearrangement uses TRBV5-1 and TRBJ1-1; D might be TRBD1 (6 bases). The V gene's germline CDR1 is SGHRS and CDR2 YFSETQ. The CDR3 is made up of 15 amino acids. V was shortened by 7 bases and J by 0 bases, with 16 bases between the two germline ends. The chain's CDR3 is CASARTAAMNTEAFF. DNA of the CDR3: TGCGCCAGCGCTCGGACAGCCGCGATGAACACTGAAGCTTTCTTT.

V gene TRBV19 combines with J gene TRBJ2-3, with 8 bases matching TRBD1. Germline-derived CDR1 and CDR2 are LNHDA and SQIVND (reference sequence). The CDR3 loop spans 16 amino acids. V lost 6 bases, J lost 2 bases, and 10 bases stayed unmatched. CDR3 amino acids: CASRQTGTGHTDTQYF. The CDR3 region has the DNA TGTGCCAGTAGACAGACCGGGACAGGACACACAGATACGCAGTATTTT.

The V and J genes are TRBV19 and TRBJ2-7, with unresolved D. This CDR3 comprises 14 residues. Trimming cost V 3 bases and J 4 bases, with 13 bases left between them. Germline values: CDR1 LNHDA, CDR2 SQIVND (reference sequence). CDR3 loop: CASSMIGVFYEQYF. The CDR3 DNA reads as TGTGCCAGTAGTATGATTGGGGTGTTTTACGAGCAGTACTTC.

The sample holds one count of this clone. The chain combines TRBV2 with TRBJ2-7; 11 nucleotides agree with TRBD2. Germline CDR1 SNHLY, CDR2 FYNNEI. V dropped 11 bases and J dropped 4; count of bases not matched to a gene: 4. The CDR3 has 12 amino acids. CDR3 region: CAGASGRYEQYF. The CDR3, as DNA: TGTGCCGGAGCTAGCGGGAGGTACGAGCAGTACTTC. The variable domain in full, with the rest retrieved from reference TRBV2 and TRBJ2-7, is EPEVTQTPSHQVTQMGQEVILRCVPISNHLYFYWYRQILGQKVEFLVSFYNNEISEKSEIFDDQFSVERPDGSNFTLKIRSTKLEDSAMYFCAGASGRYEQYFGPGTRLTVT.

The chain couples TRBV7-6 to TRBJ2-1; 7 positions agree with TRBD1. CDR3 length: 14 amino acids. The germline V gene encodes CDR1 SGHVS and CDR2 FNYEAQ. V trimming: 5 bases; J trimming: 4 bases; junction bases outside the gene matches: 5. The chain's CDR3 is CASSPRGRYNEQFF. The DNA of the CDR3 is TGTGCCAGCAGCCCTAGGGGGCGGTACAATGAGCAGTTCTTC.

The chain combines TRBV30 with TRBJ1-3; D uncertain. This CDR3 is built from 11 residues. The V end lost 5 bases, the J end lost 8 bases, and 10 bases lay between the germline ends. The V gene's germline CDR1 is GTSNPN and CDR2 SVGIG (reference sequence). DNA of the CDR3: TGTGCCTGGGCCTCCTCGGACACCATATATTTT. The encoded protein is CAWASSDTIYF.

CDR3 nucleotide sequence: TGTGCCAGCCCGGGACCGGACACTGAAGCTTTCTTT. Its protein is CASPGPDTEAFF. This chain links TRBV28 with TRBJ1-1, with a possible D match to TRBD1 (5 bases). The V end was cut by 8 bases, the J end by 3 bases, with 10 bases between. Germline loops: CDR1 MDHEN, CDR2 SYDVKM. The CDR3 has 12 residues.

The chain joins TRBV14 to TRBJ1-2, with TRBD1 matching 8 bases. The CDR3 is made up of 15 amino acids. Germline CDR1 reads SGHDN; CDR2 reads FVKESK. The ends lost 3 bases at V and 2 bases at J; junction bases unmatched: 5. The CDR3 DNA is TGTGCCAGCAGCCACTACGGACAGGGAAACTATGGCTACACCTTC. It encodes CASSHYGQGNYGYTF. Supplemented by reference TRBV14 and TRBJ1-2, the full variable domain reads EAGVTQFPSHSVIEKGQTVTLRCDPISGHDNLYWYRRVMGKEIKFLLHFVKESKQDESGMPNNRFLAERTGGTYSTLKVQPAELEDSGVYFCASSHYGQGNYGYTFGSGTRLTVV.

This rearrangement joins TRBV10-3 to TRBJ2-6; D remains ambiguous. The germline CDR1 and CDR2 sequences are ENHRY and SYGVKD. Trimming shortened V by 10 bases and J by 4 bases, and 5 bases separated the two germline ends. The CDR3 consists of 11 residues. CDR3 sequence reads: CATRGANVLTF. The CDR3 bases are TGTGCCACCCGCGGGGCCAACGTCCTGACTTTC.